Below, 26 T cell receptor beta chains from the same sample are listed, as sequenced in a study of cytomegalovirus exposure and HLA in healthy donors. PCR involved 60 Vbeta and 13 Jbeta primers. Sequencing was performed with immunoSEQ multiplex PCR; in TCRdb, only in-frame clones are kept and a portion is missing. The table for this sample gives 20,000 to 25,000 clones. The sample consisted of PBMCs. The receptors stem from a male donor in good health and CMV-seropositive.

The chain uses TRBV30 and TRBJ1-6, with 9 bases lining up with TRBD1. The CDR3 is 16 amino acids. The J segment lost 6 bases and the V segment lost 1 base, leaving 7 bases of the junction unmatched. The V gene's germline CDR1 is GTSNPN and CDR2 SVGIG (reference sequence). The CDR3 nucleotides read TGTGCCTGGAGTGCCATCCCGGGACAGGGTAATTCACCCCTCCACTTT. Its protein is CAWSAIPGQGNSPLHF.

CDR3 sequence (DNA): TGTGCCACCAGCCCCCAAGGGCACATGAGGGGAGGCACTGAAGCTTTCTTT. Translating it yields CATSPQGHMRGGTEAFF. V is TRBV15 and J is TRBJ1-1; TRBD1 is a possible D gene (5 bases). The CDR3 totals 17 residues. CDR1 LNHNV and CDR2 YYDKDF come from the germline V gene (reference sequence). V lost 5 bases and J lost 4, with 23 bases in between.

The CDR3 region has the DNA TGTGCCAGCAGCGTAGACTCGGAGGGACTACTTAGCGGTGAGGACAAAAACATTCAGTACTTC. Its protein product is CASSVDSEGLLSGEDKNIQYF. The chain is built from TRBV9 and TRBJ2-4; 7 bases map to TRBD2. Germline trimming cut 0 bases from V and 3 bases from J; bases unmatched to any gene: 21. Germline V lookup: CDR1 SGDLS, CDR2 YYNGEE. This CDR3 spans 21 amino acids.

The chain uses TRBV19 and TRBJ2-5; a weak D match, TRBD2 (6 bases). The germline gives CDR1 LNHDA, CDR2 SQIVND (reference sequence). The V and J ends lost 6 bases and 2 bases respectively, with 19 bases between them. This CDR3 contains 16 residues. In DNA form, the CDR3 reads TGTGCCAGTAGATCATCTAGGAGGGGTGCACAAGAGACCCAGTACTTC. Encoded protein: CASRSSRRGAQETQYF.

The CDR3 loop reads CASSAGGSTDTQYF. CDR3 DNA: TGCGCCAGCTCCGCGGGAGGGAGCACAGATACGCAGTATTTT. J is TRBJ2-3 and V is TRBV4-3; 9 nucleotides match TRBD2. V was clipped by 8 bases and J by 0 bases; unmatched bases: 3. Germline V CDR1 and CDR2: LGHNA, YSLEER. The CDR3 runs 14 residues.

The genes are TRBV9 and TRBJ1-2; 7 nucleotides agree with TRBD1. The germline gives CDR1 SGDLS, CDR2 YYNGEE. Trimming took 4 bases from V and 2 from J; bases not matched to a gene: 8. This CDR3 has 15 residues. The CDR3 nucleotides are TGTGCCAGCAGCCCCGGGGACAGACAAAACTATGGCTACACCTTC. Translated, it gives CASSPGDRQNYGYTF. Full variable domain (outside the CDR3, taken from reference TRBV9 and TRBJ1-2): DSGVTQTPKHLITATGQRVTLRCSPRSGDLSVYWYQQSLDQGLQFLIQYYNGEERAKGNILERFSAQQFPDLHSELNLSSLELGDSALYFCASSPGDRQNYGYTFGSGTRLTVV.

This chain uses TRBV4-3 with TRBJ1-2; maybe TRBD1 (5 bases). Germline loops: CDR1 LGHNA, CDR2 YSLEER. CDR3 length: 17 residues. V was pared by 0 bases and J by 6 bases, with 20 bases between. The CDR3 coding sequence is TGCGCCAGCAGCCAAGATAGGACCGGGGGGGTGGCGAATGGCTACACCTTC. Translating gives CASSQDRTGGVANGYTF.

CDR3: CSANLAYGYTF. The CDR3 DNA reads TGCAGTGCTAACCTAGCCTATGGCTACACCTTC. The chain joins TRBV20-1 to TRBJ1-2; D not certain. CDR1 is DFQATT and CDR2 is SNEGSKA in the germline V gene (reference sequence). This CDR3 contains 11 residues. Trimming removed 4 bases from V and 4 bases from J, with 7 bases in between.

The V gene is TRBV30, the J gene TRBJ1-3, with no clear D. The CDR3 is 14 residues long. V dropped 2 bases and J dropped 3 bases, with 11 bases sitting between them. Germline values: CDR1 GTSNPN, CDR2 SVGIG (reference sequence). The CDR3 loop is CAWSLLPLGNTIYF. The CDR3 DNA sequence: TGTGCCTGGAGTTTACTACCCCTTGGAAACACCATATATTTT.

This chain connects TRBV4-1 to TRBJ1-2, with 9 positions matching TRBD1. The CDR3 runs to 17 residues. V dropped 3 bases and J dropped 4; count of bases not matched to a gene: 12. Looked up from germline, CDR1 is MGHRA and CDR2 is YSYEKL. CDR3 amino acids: CASSQATGTGPSYGYTF. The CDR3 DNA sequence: TGCGCCAGCAGCCAGGCCACCGGGACAGGGCCTTCCTATGGCTACACCTTC.

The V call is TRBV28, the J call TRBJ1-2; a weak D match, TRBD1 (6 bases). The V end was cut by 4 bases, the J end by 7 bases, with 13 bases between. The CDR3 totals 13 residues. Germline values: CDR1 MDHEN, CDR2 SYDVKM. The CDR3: CASSYGGRFGYTF. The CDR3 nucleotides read TGTGCCAGCAGTTACGGGGGGCGCTTTGGCTACACCTTC.

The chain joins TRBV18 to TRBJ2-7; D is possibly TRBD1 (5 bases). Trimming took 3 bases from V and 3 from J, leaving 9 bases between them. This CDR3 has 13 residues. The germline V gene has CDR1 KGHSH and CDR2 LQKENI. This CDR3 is CASSPRRDYEQYF. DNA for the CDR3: TGTGCCAGCTCACCCCGCAGGGACTACGAGCAGTACTTC.

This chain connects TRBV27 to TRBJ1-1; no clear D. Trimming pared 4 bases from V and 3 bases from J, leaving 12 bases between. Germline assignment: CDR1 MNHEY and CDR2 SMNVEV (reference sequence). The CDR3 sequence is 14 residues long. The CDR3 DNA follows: TGTGCCAGCAGTTCCCTCGGGGTCTACACTGAAGCTTTCTTT. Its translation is CASSSLGVYTEAFF.

The CDR3 sequence: CSVESSGRLSSTDTQYF. Here the CDR3 DNA reads TGCAGCGTTGAGAGTAGCGGGAGGCTTTCGAGCACAGATACGCAGTATTTT. The rearrangement links TRBV29-1 to TRBJ2-3, with 10 bases matching TRBD2. The CDR3 is 17 amino acids. V lost 3 bases, J lost 0 bases, and 9 bases stayed unmatched. Germline V lookup: CDR1 SQVTM, CDR2 ANQGSEA.

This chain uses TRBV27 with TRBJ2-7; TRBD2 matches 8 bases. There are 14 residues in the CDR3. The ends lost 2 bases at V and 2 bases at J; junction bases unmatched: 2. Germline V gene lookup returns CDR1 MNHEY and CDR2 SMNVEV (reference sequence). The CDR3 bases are TGTGCCAGCAGTTTACTCGGGGGGGCCTACGAGCAGTACTTC. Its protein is CASSLLGGAYEQYF.

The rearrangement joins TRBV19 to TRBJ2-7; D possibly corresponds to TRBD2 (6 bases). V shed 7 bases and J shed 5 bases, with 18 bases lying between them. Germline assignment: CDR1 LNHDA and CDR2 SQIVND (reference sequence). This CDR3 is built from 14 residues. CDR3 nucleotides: TGTGCCAGTACCTCACAAAAAGGAGGGGACGAGCAGTACTTC. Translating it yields CASTSQKGGDEQYF. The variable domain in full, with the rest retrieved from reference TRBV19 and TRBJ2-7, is DGGITQSPKYLFRKEGQNVTLSCEQNLNHDAMYWYRQDPGQGLRLIYYSQIVNDFQKGDIAEGYSVSREKKESFPLTVTSAQKNPTAFYLCASTSQKGGDEQYFGPGTRLTVT.

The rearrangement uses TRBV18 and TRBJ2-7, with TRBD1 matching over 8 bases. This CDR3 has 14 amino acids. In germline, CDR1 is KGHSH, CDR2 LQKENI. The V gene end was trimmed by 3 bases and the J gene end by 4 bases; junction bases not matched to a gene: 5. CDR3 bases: TGTGCCAGCTCACCTAGACAGGGGCAATACGAGCAGTACTTC. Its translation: CASSPRQGQYEQYF.

CDR3 DNA sequence: TGTGCCAGCAGTTACTCGGGCCCTAATGAAGCTTTCTTT. Translating gives CASSYSGPNEAFF. V usage is TRBV6-5 and J usage is TRBJ1-1, with D unresolved. V shed 0 bases and J shed 7 bases, with 9 bases lying between them. There are 13 residues in the CDR3. From germline, CDR1 is MNHEY and CDR2 SVGAGI.

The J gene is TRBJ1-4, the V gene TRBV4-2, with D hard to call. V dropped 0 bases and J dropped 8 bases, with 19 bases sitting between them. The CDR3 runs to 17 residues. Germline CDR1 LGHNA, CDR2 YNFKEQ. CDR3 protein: CASSQDSDSAGNEKLFF. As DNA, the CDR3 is TGTGCCAGCAGCCAAGATTCGGACTCGGCTGGAAACGAAAAACTGTTTTTT.

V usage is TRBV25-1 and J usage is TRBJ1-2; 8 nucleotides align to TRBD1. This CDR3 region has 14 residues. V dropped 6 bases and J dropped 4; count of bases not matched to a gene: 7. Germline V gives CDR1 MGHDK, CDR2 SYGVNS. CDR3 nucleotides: TGTGCCAGCAGGGGGACAGGACAAACCTATGGCTACACCTTC. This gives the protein CASRGTGQTYGYTF.

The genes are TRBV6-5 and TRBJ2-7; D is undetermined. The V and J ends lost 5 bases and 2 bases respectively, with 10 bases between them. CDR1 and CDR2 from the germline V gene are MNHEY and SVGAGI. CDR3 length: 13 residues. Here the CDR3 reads CASSPESAYEQYF. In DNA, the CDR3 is TGTGCCAGCAGTCCAGAGAGCGCCTACGAGCAGTACTTC.

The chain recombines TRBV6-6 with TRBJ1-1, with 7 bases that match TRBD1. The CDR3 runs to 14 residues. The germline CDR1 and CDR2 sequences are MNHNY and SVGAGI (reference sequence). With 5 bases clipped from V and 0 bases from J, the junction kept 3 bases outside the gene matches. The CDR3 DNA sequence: TGTGCCAGCAGTCGGGGACAGCTGAACACTGAAGCTTTCTTT. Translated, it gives CASSRGQLNTEAFF.

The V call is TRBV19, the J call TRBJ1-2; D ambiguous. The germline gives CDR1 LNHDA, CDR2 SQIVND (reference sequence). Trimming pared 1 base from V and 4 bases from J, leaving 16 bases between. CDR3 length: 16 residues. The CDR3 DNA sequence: TGTGCCAGTAGTATAGGAGTCCGTCAGTCTAGCTATGGCTACACCTTC. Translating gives CASSIGVRQSSYGYTF.

Here the CDR3 reads CASSPGQGDSYEQYF. The DNA for the CDR3 is TGTGCCAGCAGCCCCGGACAGGGGGATTCCTACGAGCAGTACTTC. The chain recombines TRBV7-9 with TRBJ2-7, with 10 bases that match TRBD1. From germline, CDR1 is SEHNR and CDR2 FQNEAQ (reference sequence). The CDR3 has 15 residues. The J segment lost 1 base and the V segment lost 5 bases, leaving 5 bases of the junction unmatched.

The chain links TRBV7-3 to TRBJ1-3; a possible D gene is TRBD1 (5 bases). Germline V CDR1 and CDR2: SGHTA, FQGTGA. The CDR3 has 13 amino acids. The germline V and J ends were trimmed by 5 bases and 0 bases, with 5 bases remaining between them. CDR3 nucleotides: TGTGCCAGCAGCGGGGCCTCTGGAAACACCATATATTTT. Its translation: CASSGASGNTIYF. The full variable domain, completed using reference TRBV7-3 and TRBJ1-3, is GAGVSQTPSNKVTEKGKYVELRCDPISGHTALYWYRQSLGQGPEFLIYFQGTGAADDSGLPNDRFFAVRPEGSVSTLKIQRTERGDSAVYLCASSGASGNTIYFGEGSWLTVV.

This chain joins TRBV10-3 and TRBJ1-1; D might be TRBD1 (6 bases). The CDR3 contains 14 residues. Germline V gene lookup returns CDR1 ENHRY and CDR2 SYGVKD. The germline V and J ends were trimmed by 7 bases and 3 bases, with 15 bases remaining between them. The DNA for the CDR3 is TGTGCCATCAACGAACAGGGTCTGTACACTGAAGCTTTCTTT. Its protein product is CAINEQGLYTEAFF.